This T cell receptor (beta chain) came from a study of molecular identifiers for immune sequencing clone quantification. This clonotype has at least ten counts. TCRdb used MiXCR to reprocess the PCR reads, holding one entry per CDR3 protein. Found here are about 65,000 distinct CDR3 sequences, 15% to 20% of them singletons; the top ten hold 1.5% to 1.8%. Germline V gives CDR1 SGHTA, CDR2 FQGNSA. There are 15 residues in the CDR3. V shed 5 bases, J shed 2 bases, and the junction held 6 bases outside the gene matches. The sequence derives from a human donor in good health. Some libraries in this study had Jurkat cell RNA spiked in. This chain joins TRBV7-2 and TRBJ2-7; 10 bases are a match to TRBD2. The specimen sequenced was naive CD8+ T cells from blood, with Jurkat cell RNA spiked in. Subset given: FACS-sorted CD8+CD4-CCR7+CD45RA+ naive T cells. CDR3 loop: CASSPLLAGPYEQYF. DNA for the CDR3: TGTGCCAGCAGCCCCCTACTAGCGGGACCCTACGAGCAGTACTTC.